The rows below give T cell receptor beta chains drawn from one sample of a study of OX40 agonist ivuxolimab in advanced cancers. Clones were sequenced by immunoSEQ multiplex PCR, and TCRdb holds only the in-frame ones, with some missing. Here the sample spans 75,000 to 100,000 clones, 89% being singletons. The specimen was CD4+ or CD8+ T cells sorted from blood, collected in a trial of the OX40 agonist ivuxolimab. Receptors originate from an adult with an advanced solid tumor such as melanoma, head and neck, liver or kidney cancer. Each CDR3 is given with its conserved first and last residue. The D gene is left open where the match is weak. Not all rows give a size; the values are once, few, many and, for expanded clones, a class.

V: TRBV18
D: .
size: .
J: TRBJ1-6
CDR3: CASSPRGGRNSPLHF
DNA: TGTGCCAGCTCACCACGGGGGGGTCGGAATTCACCCCTCCACTTT

V: TRBV5-1
D: .
size: .
J: TRBJ2-6
CDR3: CASSFDSGANVLTF
DNA: TGCGCCAGCAGCTTCGACTCTGGGGCCAACGTCCTGACTTTC

V: TRBV7-9
D: TRBD1
size: .
J: TRBJ2-7
CDR3: CASSFSGQGFYYEQYF
DNA: TGTGCCAGCAGCTTTTCCGGACAGGGTTTTTATTACGAGCAGTACTTC

V: TRBV18
D: TRBD1
size: .
J: TRBJ2-7
CDR3: CASSRRDRVIGEQYF
DNA: TGTGCCAGCTCACGCCGGGACAGGGTTATCGGCGAGCAGTACTTC

V: TRBV19
D: .
size: .
J: TRBJ2-7
CDR3: CASSPVGQTAPSYEQYF
DNA: TGTGCCAGTAGCCCCGTGGGGCAGACGGCTCCTTCCTACGAGCAGTACTTC

V: TRBV2
D: TRBD2
size: .
J: TRBJ2-5
CDR3: CASRANSGSGETQYF
DNA: TGTGCCAGCCGAGCCAATAGCGGGAGCGGGGAGACCCAGTACTTC

V: TRBV18
D: .
size: .
J: TRBJ1-1
CDR3: CASSPQGPRGAFF
DNA: TGTGCCAGCTCACCCCAGGGGCCCCGGGGAGCTTTCTTT

V: TRBV7-9
D: TRBD2
size: .
J: TRBJ2-1
CDR3: CASSLLSGTYNEQFF
DNA: TGTGCCAGCAGCTTACTTAGCGGGACCTACAATGAGCAGTTCTTC

V: TRBV5-1
D: .
size: .
J: TRBJ2-7
CDR3: CASSFQERAYEQYF
DNA: TGCGCCAGCAGCTTCCAGGAAAGAGCCTACGAGCAGTACTTC

V: TRBV5-4
D: .
size: .
J: TRBJ1-1
CDR3: CASSLKGIMNTEAFF
DNA: TGTGCCAGCAGCTTGAAAGGCATCATGAACACTGAAGCTTTCTTT

V: TRBV5-1
D: TRBD1
size: .
J: TRBJ1-3
CDR3: CASSSTGQATGNTIYF
DNA: TGCGCCAGCAGCTCGACGGGACAGGCAACTGGAAACACCATATATTTT

V: TRBV25-1
D: .
size: .
J: TRBJ1-6
CDR3: CASSEYGVPNSPLHF
DNA: TGTGCCAGCAGTGAATATGGGGTTCCCAATTCACCCCTCCACTTT

V: TRBV11-2
D: TRBD1
size: .
J: TRBJ1-4
CDR3: CASSLRARQGGEKLFF
DNA: TGTGCCAGCAGCTTAAGGGCCCGGCAGGGGGGGGAAAAACTGTTTTTT

V: TRBV5-6
D: .
size: many
J: TRBJ2-7
CDR3: CASSSPLEVGQYF
DNA: TGTGCCAGCAGCTCCCCCCTAGAGGTGGGGCAGTACTTC

V: TRBV2
D: .
size: .
J: TRBJ2-3
CDR3: CASSGGVTQYF
DNA: TGTGCCAGCAGTGGGGGTGTTACGCAGTATTTT

V: TRBV7-9
D: TRBD1
size: .
J: TRBJ2-7
CDR3: CASSSGQGGADEQYF
DNA: TGTGCCAGCAGCTCCGGACAGGGAGGAGCTGACGAGCAGTACTTC

V: TRBV5-4
D: .
size: .
J: TRBJ2-7
CDR3: CASSLDSLYGQYF
DNA: TGTGCCAGCAGCTTGGACAGTCTTTACGGGCAGTACTTC

V: TRBV5-1
D: .
size: .
J: TRBJ1-6
CDR3: CASSLGSSSYNSPLHF
DNA: TGCGCCAGCAGCTTGGGTTCGAGCTCCTATAATTCACCCCTCCACTTT

V: TRBV6-9
D: .
size: once
J: TRBJ2-7
CDR3: CASSYTQAYEQYF
DNA: TGTGCCAGCAGTTACACACAGGCCTACGAGCAGTACTTC

V: TRBV19
D: TRBD2
size: .
J: TRBJ2-5
CDR3: CASSKRTSGQETQYF
DNA: TGTGCCAGTAGCAAACGGACTAGCGGACAAGAGACCCAGTACTTC

V: TRBV2
D: TRBD2
size: few
J: TRBJ2-5
CDR3: CASTPVGRGGSETQYF
DNA: TGTGCCAGCACTCCCGTGGGGCGGGGGGGCTCAGAGACCCAGTACTTC

V: TRBV5-1
D: .
size: .
J: TRBJ2-1
CDR3: CASSLLLGDEQFF
DNA: TGCGCCAGCAGCTTACTACTAGGAGATGAGCAGTTCTTC

V: TRBV11-2
D: .
size: .
J: TRBJ1-4
CDR3: CASSLGGGVGEKLFF
DNA: TGTGCCAGCAGCTTAGGGGGCGGAGTTGGTGAAAAGCTGTTTTTT

V: TRBV9
D: .
size: .
J: TRBJ2-1
CDR3: CASSVGTINEQFF
DNA: TGTGCCAGCAGCGTCGGGACGATTAATGAGCAGTTCTTC

V: TRBV29-1
D: TRBD1
size: .
J: TRBJ1-2
CDR3: CSVQGARGYTF
DNA: TGCAGCGTGCAGGGGGCGAGAGGCTACACCTTC

V: TRBV19
D: .
size: .
J: TRBJ2-6
CDR3: CASRPGIDVLTF
DNA: TGTGCCAGTCGTCCAGGGATAGACGTCCTGACTTTC

V: TRBV29-1
D: TRBD1
size: .
J: TRBJ1-2
CDR3: CSVPVQGAYGYTF
DNA: TGCAGCGTTCCCGTCCAGGGGGCGTATGGCTACACCTTC

V: TRBV28
D: .
size: once
J: TRBJ1-5
CDR3: CASRRRGDTRNQPQHF
DNA: TGTGCCAGCAGGCGTAGGGGGGACACACGCAATCAGCCCCAGCATTTT

V: TRBV5-4
D: .
size: .
J: TRBJ1-6
CDR3: CASSFYSSYNSPLHF
DNA: TGTGCCAGCAGCTTCTACAGCTCCTATAATTCACCCCTCCACTTT